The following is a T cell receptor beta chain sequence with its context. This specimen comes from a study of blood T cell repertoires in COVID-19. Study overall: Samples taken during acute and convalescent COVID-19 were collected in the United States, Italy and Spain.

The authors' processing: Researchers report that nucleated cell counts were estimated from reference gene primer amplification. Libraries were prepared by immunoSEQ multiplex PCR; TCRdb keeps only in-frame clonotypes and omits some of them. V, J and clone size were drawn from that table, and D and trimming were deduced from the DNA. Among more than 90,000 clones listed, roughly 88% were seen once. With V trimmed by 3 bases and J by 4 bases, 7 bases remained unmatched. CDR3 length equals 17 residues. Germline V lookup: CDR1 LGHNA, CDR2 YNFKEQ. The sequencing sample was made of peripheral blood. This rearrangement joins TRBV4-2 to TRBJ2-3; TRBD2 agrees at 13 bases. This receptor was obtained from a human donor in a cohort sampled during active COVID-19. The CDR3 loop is CASSQQLAGGPSDTQYF. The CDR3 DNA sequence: TGTGCCAGCAGCCAGCAACTAGCGGGGGGGCCTTCAGATACGCAGTATTTT.